The rows below give T cell receptor beta chains drawn from one sample of a study of blood T cell repertoires in COVID-19. Using immunoSEQ multiplex PCR, the repertoire was profiled, and TCRdb retains in-frame clones only, with some absent. This table holds about 190,000 clones, over 75% found once. The material sequenced was peripheral blood. These receptors were taken from a man between 50 and 59 years old who had recovered from COVID-19. CDR3s include the opening cysteine and the closing phenylalanine or tryptophan. A D gene is named only where the DNA matches it firmly. Expanded clones get a size class; other rows say once, few or many, or leave the size out.

TRBD1 | - | TRBJ2-7 | TRBV5-1 | CASTPGQAHGEQYF | TGCGCCAGCACCCCGGGACAGGCACATGGCGAGCAGTACTTC
TRBD1 | - | TRBJ2-7 | TRBV24-1 | CAAGQGAYEQYF | TGTGCCGCCGGACAGGGGGCCTACGAGCAGTACTTC
- | - | TRBJ1-2 | TRBV28 | CASSFRGTGYSNYGYTF | TGTGCCAGCAGTTTTCGGGGAACAGGGTATAGTAACTATGGCTACACCTTC
TRBD1 | once | TRBJ1-3 | TRBV11-2 | CASSLARTGTGNTIYF | TGTGCCAGCAGCCTGGCCCGGACAGGGACCGGAAACACCATATATTTT
TRBD2 | - | TRBJ2-2 | TRBV30 | CAWVRAGAMGTGELFF | TGTGCCTGGGTAAGGGCGGGAGCTATGGGCACCGGGGAGCTGTTTTTT
- | - | TRBJ2-7 | TRBV18 | CASSKQERYEQYF | TGTGCCAGCTCAAAACAGGAGCGCTACGAGCAGTACTTC
TRBD1 | once | TRBJ2-2 | TRBV7-3 | CASSLTRTGTGELFF | TGTGCCAGCAGCTTAACCCGGACAGGGACCGGGGAGCTGTTTTTT
TRBD2 | - | TRBJ2-2 | TRBV15 | CATSRGLAGTNTGELFF | TGTGCCACCAGCAGAGGGCTAGCGGGAACGAACACCGGGGAGCTGTTTTTT
- | few | TRBJ1-1 | TRBV2 | CASCLWGGTEAFF | TGTGCCAGCTGCCTGTGGGGAGGCACTGAAGCTTTCTTT
- | - | TRBJ1-2 | TRBV4-3 | CASSQDLGRGTGYTF | TGCGCCAGCAGCCAAGATCTGGGCAGGGGCACTGGCTACACCTTC
- | - | TRBJ2-7 | TRBV30 | CAWSGRQAISYEQYF | TGTGCCTGGAGTGGGAGGCAGGCTATCTCCTACGAGCAGTACTTC
TRBD2 | - | TRBJ2-3 | TRBV9 | CASSVVSSGRAVNF | TGTGCCAGCAGCGTAGTGAGTAGCGGGAGGGCCGTGAATTTT
TRBD1 | few | TRBJ1-1 | TRBV9 | CASSAQGATNTEAFF | TGTGCCAGCAGCGCACAGGGGGCGACGAACACTGAAGCTTTCTTT
TRBD1 | - | TRBJ1-1 | TRBV20-1 | CSASEETGIWDTEAFF | TGCAGTGCTAGTGAAGAGACAGGGATTTGGGACACTGAAGCTTTCTTT
TRBD2 | - | TRBJ2-1 | TRBV5-4 | CASSTGTSAEQFF | TGTGCCAGCAGCACCGGGACTAGCGCAGAGCAGTTCTTC
TRBD1 | - | TRBJ1-5 | TRBV19 | CATRGDRGKNQPQHF | TGTGCCACCCGAGGGGACAGGGGCAAAAATCAGCCCCAGCATTTT
- | - | TRBJ2-1 | TRBV5-4 | CASSLAREQFF | TGTGCCAGCAGCTTGGCTAGGGAGCAGTTCTTC
TRBD2 | once | TRBJ2-7 | TRBV27 | CASSLTGLGEQYF | TGTGCCAGCAGTTTAACGGGACTAGGAGAGCAGTACTTC
TRBD2 | - | TRBJ2-2 | TRBV30 | CGAASGSVYGELFF | TGTGGGGCGGCTAGCGGGAGCGTCTACGGGGAGCTGTTTTTT
- | - | TRBJ2-1 | TRBV28 | CASSLTSGSYNEQFF | TGTGCCAGCAGTTTAACCAGCGGCTCCTACAATGAGCAGTTCTTC
TRBD2 | - | TRBJ2-7 | TRBV2 | CASSFRLAGVAEQYF | TGTGCCAGCAGTTTCAGGCTAGCGGGAGTTGCCGAGCAGTACTTC
- | - | TRBJ2-3 | TRBV15 | CATSSELYGAGPDTQYF | TGTGCCACCAGCAGTGAGCTTTATGGAGCCGGTCCAGATACGCAGTATTTT
- | - | TRBJ1-5 | TRBV6-5 | CASAAAYDNQPQHF | TGTGCCAGCGCGGCAGCGTACGATAATCAGCCCCAGCATTTT
- | once | TRBJ2-6 | TRBV4-2 | CASSQATGSGANVLTF | TGTGCCAGCAGCCAAGCAACAGGGTCTGGGGCCAACGTCCTGACTTTC
- | - | TRBJ1-3 | TRBV6-1 | CASSEVGSSAGNTIYF | TGTGCCAGCAGTGAAGTAGGCAGCAGCGCCGGAAACACCATATATTTT
- | few | TRBJ1-1 | TRBV4-3 | CASSLGPGDYTEAFF | TGCGCCAGCAGCCTGGGCCCAGGGGATTATACTGAAGCTTTCTTT
- | - | TRBJ2-1 | TRBV4-1 | CASSHYSGPSSYNEQFF | TGCGCCAGCAGCCACTATAGCGGACCAAGCTCCTACAATGAGCAGTTCTTC
- | - | TRBJ1-1 | TRBV4-3 | CASSQDLIGTGLYTEAFF | TGCGCCAGCAGCCAAGATCTTATAGGCACAGGTCTATACACTGAAGCTTTCTTT
- | - | TRBJ2-2 | TRBV5-6 | CASSFFSGTPTGELFF | TGTGCCAGCAGCTTCTTTTCAGGAACCCCCACCGGGGAGCTGTTTTTT
TRBD1 | few | TRBJ1-5 | TRBV28 | CASSLGGTGDYQPQHF | TGTGCCAGCAGTTTAGGGGGGACAGGGGACTATCAGCCCCAGCATTTT
- | - | TRBJ2-7 | TRBV11-2 | CASSPPWSGEQYF | TGTGCCAGCAGTCCTCCGTGGTCCGGGGAGCAGTACTTC
TRBD1 | - | TRBJ2-1 | TRBV30 | CAWTGQGKGQFF | TGTGCCTGGACGGGACAGGGGAAGGGGCAGTTCTTC
- | - | TRBJ1-1 | TRBV11-1 | CASSLGVGGSAAEAFF | TGTGCCAGCAGCTTAGGGGTAGGGGGATCGGCGGCTGAAGCTTTCTTT
TRBD2 | - | TRBJ2-1 | TRBV11-3 | CASSTGVGGDNEQFF | TGTGCCAGCAGCACGGGCGTCGGGGGGGACAATGAGCAGTTCTTC
TRBD2 | many | TRBJ2-1 | TRBV5-4 | CASSGSWTSGRNEQFF | TGTGCCAGCAGCGGTTCCTGGACTAGCGGCAGGAATGAGCAGTTCTTC
- | - | TRBJ2-3 | TRBV10-1 | CASSDLRPGEDTQYF | TGCGCCAGCAGTGACCTTCGACCAGGGGAAGATACGCAGTATTTT
TRBD1 | - | TRBJ1-5 | TRBV27 | CASRLGQGLYSNQPQHF | TGTGCCAGCAGGTTGGGACAGGGCCTTTATAGCAATCAGCCCCAGCATTTT
TRBD1 | - | TRBJ1-1 | TRBV27 | CASTPPPGTGSNTEAFF | TGTGCCAGCACTCCACCCCCCGGGACAGGTTCAAACACTGAAGCTTTCTTT
TRBD1 | - | TRBJ1-1 | TRBV6-4 | CASRPGQVNTEAFF | TGTGCCAGCAGGCCGGGACAGGTGAACACTGAAGCTTTCTTT
- | once | TRBJ2-2 | TRBV3-1/TRBV3-2 | CASSQKWAFWERVNTGELFF | TGTGCCAGCAGCCAGAAATGGGCCTTTTGGGAGAGGGTTAACACCGGGGAGCTGTTTTTT